A single sample is the source of the 19 T cell receptor beta chains below, sequenced in a study of graft-versus-host responses after intestinal transplantation. These receptors' antigens are unknown. The method was immunoSEQ multiplex PCR; TCRdb's version includes in-frame clones alone and lacks a portion of them. The data contain tens of thousands of clones, roughly four fifths of them singletons. The source material was unstimulated CD8+ T cells sorted from spleen or lymph node cells, sampled before intestinal transplant. These receptors all stem from a human donor who received an intestinal transplant.

The chain recombines TRBV19 with TRBJ1-1; the D is unclear. V dropped 2 bases and J dropped 0 bases, with 13 bases sitting between them. The germline gives CDR1 LNHDA, CDR2 SQIVND (reference sequence). The CDR3 extends over 16 amino acids. CDR3 bases: TGTGCCAGTAGTATATCCCTGTGGCGGATGAACACTGAAGCTTTCTTT. It specifies CASSISLWRMNTEAFF.

The CDR3 region has the DNA TGTGCCAGCAGCGCCCTGGAGGATCACTACGAGCAGTACTTC. It translates to CASSALEDHYEQYF. The V and J genes are TRBV11-2 and TRBJ2-7, with D tentatively TRBD2 (5 bases). Germline V gene lookup returns CDR1 SGHAT and CDR2 FQNNGV. The CDR3 contains 14 residues. Deletions cut 5 bases from V and 3 bases from J, with 14 bases between.

V and J are TRBV5-1 and TRBJ2-3, with 10 bases fitting TRBD2. Germline V gene data show CDR1 as SGHRS and CDR2 as YFSETQ. The length of the CDR3 is 18 residues. After removal of 0 bases from V and 3 bases from J, the junction contained 10 bases not matched to a gene. The CDR3 loop reads CASSLVFWGLARTDTQYF. CDR3 nucleotides: TGCGCCAGCAGCTTGGTTTTTTGGGGACTAGCGAGGACAGATACGCAGTATTTT.

This chain joins TRBV6-4 and TRBJ2-7; tentative D call: TRBD2 (5 bases). Trimming took off 2 bases at V and 5 bases at J, with 10 bases between the two ends. This CDR3 has 13 amino acids. Germline V gene sequence: CDR1 MRHNA, CDR2 SNTAGT. In DNA form, the CDR3 reads TGTGCCAGCAGTGACCTCGAGGGAAACGAGCAGTACTTC. It codes for CASSDLEGNEQYF.

The chain recombines TRBV6-1 with TRBJ2-1; maybe TRBD2 (5 bases). This CDR3 spans 14 amino acids. Germline V CDR1 and CDR2: MNHNS, SASEGT. The V and J ends lost 5 bases and 0 bases respectively, with 8 bases between them. The CDR3 loop reads CASSFRDSYNEQFF. For the CDR3, the DNA is TGTGCCAGCAGTTTCCGGGACTCCTACAATGAGCAGTTCTTC.

The rearrangement links TRBV29-1 to TRBJ2-1, with TRBD2 as a possible D gene (5 bases). Trimming shortened V by 4 bases and J by 4 bases, and 17 bases separated the two germline ends. CDR1 and CDR2 (germline): SQVTM, ANQGSEA. This CDR3 is built from 15 residues. The CDR3 here is CSVVGPPGGYNEQFF. CDR3 nucleotide sequence: TGCAGCGTTGTAGGTCCCCCAGGAGGATACAATGAGCAGTTCTTC.

The V and J genes are TRBV5-5 and TRBJ2-7, with a possible D match to TRBD1 (5 bases). The ends were cut back, 4 bases at V and 4 bases at J, with 6 bases in the middle. This CDR3 region has 11 residues. Germline V gives CDR1 SGHKS, CDR2 YYEKEE (reference sequence). In nucleotides, the CDR3 is TGTGCCAGCAGCCCAGGGTACGAGCAGTACTTC. Its translation is CASSPGYEQYF.

The V and J genes are TRBV5-4 and TRBJ1-6, with D maybe TRBD1 (5 bases). Looked up from germline, CDR1 is SGHNT and CDR2 is YYREEE (reference sequence). Trimming took off 2 bases at V and 7 bases at J, with 13 bases between the two ends. This CDR3 has 15 amino acids. CDR3 loop: CASSFRGTLNSPLHF. The DNA of the CDR3 is TGTGCCAGCAGCTTTAGAGGGACGCTCAATTCACCCCTCCACTTT.

The rearrangement uses TRBV6-5 and TRBJ1-1, with 12 bases that match TRBD1. Germline V gene data show CDR1 as MNHEY and CDR2 as SVGAGI. Unmatched junction bases numbered 5, after V lost 2 bases and J lost 4 bases. This CDR3 has 16 amino acids. The CDR3 reads CASSYPLGQGATEAFF. The CDR3 DNA is TGTGCCAGCAGTTACCCCCTGGGACAGGGGGCCACTGAAGCTTTCTTT.

V and J are TRBV6-5 and TRBJ2-1; D possibly matches TRBD1 or TRBD2 (5 bases each). This CDR3 is built from 16 residues. V was pared by 3 bases and J by 1 base, with 13 bases between. From germline, CDR1 is MNHEY and CDR2 SVGAGI. The DNA for the CDR3 is TGTGCCAGCAGTTATGGGGGTGTGGCATCCTACAATGAGCAGTTCTTC. Amino acids: CASSYGGVASYNEQFF.

This chain connects TRBV6-5 to TRBJ2-2; D may be TRBD1 (6 bases). CDR1 MNHEY and CDR2 SVGAGI come from the germline V gene. This CDR3 has 14 amino acids. Trimming stripped 7 bases from V and 3 bases from J, with 12 bases between. CDR3 residues: CASKQGVYTGELFF. The DNA of the CDR3 is TGTGCCAGCAAACAGGGTGTCTACACCGGGGAGCTGTTTTTT.

This clone was found a few times. The gene calls are TRBV30 and TRBJ2-7; D might be TRBD1 or TRBD2, each matching 5 bases. CDR1 is GTSNPN, CDR2 SVGIG, per germline (reference sequence). The CDR3 runs 14 residues. V was shortened by 0 bases and J by 4 bases, with 13 bases between the two germline ends. Here the CDR3 DNA reads TGTGCCTGGAGTGTCGGCCGGGACGAATACGAGCAGTACTTC. The encoded protein is CAWSVGRDEYEQYF.

The rearrangement joins TRBV4-2 to TRBJ2-6; a weak D match, TRBD1 (6 bases). The germline V gene encodes CDR1 LGHNA and CDR2 YNFKEQ. The CDR3 consists of 15 residues. Trimming removed 0 bases from V and 3 bases from J, with 6 bases in between. The CDR3 nucleotides read TGTGCCAGCAGCCAAGACAGGGGTGGGGCCAACGTCCTGACTTTC. Translating it yields CASSQDRGGANVLTF.

The genes are TRBV28 and TRBJ1-5, with 9 bases identical to TRBD1. Per the germline V gene, CDR1 is MDHEN and CDR2 is SYDVKM. The CDR3 runs 13 residues. The J segment lost 4 bases and the V segment lost 6 bases, leaving 1 base of the junction unmatched. The CDR3 region is CASSGTGNQPQHF. The CDR3 nucleotides are TGTGCCAGCAGCGGGACAGGGAATCAGCCCCAGCATTTT.

This clone was observed a single time. The chain employs TRBV6-6 and TRBJ1-4, with D unclear. Germline V CDR1 and CDR2: MNHNY, SVGAGI (reference sequence). CDR3 size: 11 residues. V gave up 2 bases and J gave up 8 bases, with 3 bases separating them. DNA of the CDR3: TGTGCCAGCAGTTACACGGAAAAACTGTTTTTT. It translates to CASSYTEKLFF.

The genes are TRBV4-1 and TRBJ2-1, with D perhaps being TRBD1 or TRBD2 (5 bases each). Trimming pared 0 bases from V and 14 bases from J, leaving 17 bases between. This CDR3 has 14 amino acids. Germline CDR1 is MGHRA and CDR2 is YSYEKL. The CDR3 DNA is TGCGCCAGCAGCCAAGATGACCCCTCGGGACGGGAGTTCTTC. Translation gives CASSQDDPSGREFF.

The chain joins TRBV6-4 to TRBJ2-3; 11 bases are a match to TRBD2. Germline lookup yields CDR1 MRHNA and CDR2 SNTAGT. The CDR3 has 15 amino acids. Trimming took 5 bases from V and 1 from J; bases not matched to a gene: 2. The DNA of the CDR3 is TGTGCCAGCAGTCTGACTAGCGGGGGCACAGATACGCAGTATTTT. Translation: CASSLTSGGTDTQYF.

This sequence joins TRBV5-6 and TRBJ2-2; TRBD1 is a possible D gene (6 bases). CDR1 is SGHDT and CDR2 is YYEEEE in the germline V gene. The CDR3 length is 13 residues. V lost 4 bases, J lost 7 bases, and 11 bases lay in between. CDR3 in amino acids: CASSGRGLGELFF. The CDR3 DNA reads TGTGCCAGCAGCGGCAGGGGCCTCGGGGAGCTGTTTTTT.

The CDR3 here is CASGLGTEAFF. The CDR3 nucleotides read TGTGCCAGCGGTTTAGGCACTGAAGCTTTCTTT. This sequence joins TRBV6-6 and TRBJ1-1; no clear D. The CDR3 covers 11 residues. Trimming removed 8 bases from V and 4 bases from J, with 8 bases in between. Germline V gene lookup returns CDR1 MNHNY and CDR2 SVGAGI (reference sequence).